The 3 T cell receptor beta chains in this list originate from one sample, sequenced in a study of blood T cell repertoires in COVID-19. Method: immunoSEQ multiplex PCR; TCRdb's copy keeps in-frame clones and lacks some. The data hold a few hundred thousand clones, with 70% to 90% observed a single time. The sample consisted of peripheral blood. The origin of the receptors is a woman aged 50 to 60 who had recovered from COVID-19.

In this sample, this clone turned up once. J is TRBJ1-1 and V is TRBV4-3; D is ambiguous. The germline V and J ends were trimmed by 3 bases and 4 bases, with 9 bases remaining between them. This CDR3 region has 13 residues. The germline V gene has CDR1 LGHNA and CDR2 YSLEER. The CDR3 DNA follows: TGCGCCAGCAGCCAGGGCGAACCCACTGAAGCTTTCTTT. Translated: CASSQGEPTEAFF.

The V call is TRBV4-1, the J call TRBJ1-1, with D possibly being TRBD1 (5 bases). This CDR3 contains 14 residues. Trimming removed 0 bases from V and 7 bases from J, with 12 bases in between. The germline V gene encodes CDR1 MGHRA and CDR2 YSYEKL. This chain's CDR3 is CASSQDFFGGEAFF. The CDR3 nucleotides read TGCGCCAGCAGCCAAGATTTTTTCGGGGGTGAAGCTTTCTTT.

The sample holds one count of this clone. The chain has TRBV19 and TRBJ1-2, with TRBD1 matching 7 bases. This CDR3 has 13 residues. The J segment lost 8 bases and the V segment lost 5 bases, leaving 8 bases of the junction unmatched. Germline loops: CDR1 LNHDA, CDR2 SQIVND (reference sequence). The DNA for the CDR3 is TGTGCCAGTAGTCCAGGGGGGAGAGGCGGCTACACCTTC. It codes for CASSPGGRGGYTF.